Shown below are 7 T cell receptor beta chains from a single sample sequenced in a study of tumor and adjacent non-tumor tissue in lung cancer. The library came from three nested PCR rounds adapted from ARM-PCR protocols. TCRdb passed the multiplex PCR reads through MiXCR, listing each CDR3 protein once. Seen here are over 85,000 distinct CDR3 sequences, around 82% observed once, and the top ten hold 22%. This sample's RNA came from whole unsorted tissue. Sequencing was carried out using lung tumor tissue. The receptor set was obtained from a man between 65 and 80 years old with non-small cell lung cancer.

Regarding this clonotype: Mismatch with germline at one junction end may stem from a read error. The V and J genes are TRBV6-5 and TRBJ2-7; 7 nucleotides line up with TRBD2. CDR3 size: 15 residues. Germline CDR1 and CDR2: MNHEY and SVGAGI. CDR3 loop: CAVGRRLAGSCEQDF. CDR3 nucleotides: TGTGCCGTCGGAAGGAGACTAGCAGGTTCTTGTGAGCAGGACTTC.

Worth noting for this clonotype: This may be a read error, as it is one base from a much larger clone. This rearrangement joins TRBV20-1 to TRBJ2-7; TRBD2 aligns across 8 bases. Germline V gene data show CDR1 as DFQATT and CDR2 as SNEGSKA (reference sequence). This CDR3 has 14 amino acids. This CDR3 is CRSTVAGSHYVQYF. In DNA form, the CDR3 reads TGCCGAAGCACCGTAGCGGGGAGTCACTACGTGCAGTACTTC.

This chain links TRBV11-1 with TRBJ2-7, with a tentative D call TRBD1 (6 bases). The V gene lost 4 bases and the J gene lost 2 bases, with 15 bases spanning the gap. This CDR3 comprises 15 residues. Germline-derived CDR1 and CDR2 are SGHAT and FQDESV (reference sequence). CDR3 protein: CASSSLPGDAYEQYF. As DNA, the CDR3 is TGTGCCAGCAGCTCCCTTCCAGGGGACGCCTACGAGCAGTACTTC.

About this clonotype itself: This likely comes from a read error, as the CDR3 has no conserved phenylalanine or tryptophan at its end. It is unclear where the CDR3 begins or ends on the DNA, so no DNA is shown, and the CDR3 is as TCRdb lists it. The chain links TRBV11-3 to TRBJ2-5; the table gives TRBD2 as D, unverified against the DNA. Germline V lookup: CDR1 SGHNT, CDR2 YENEEA. With termini counted, the CDR3 has 16 amino acids. The CDR3 here is CASSLGAGRLAETQHL.

This clonotype was seen at least ten times. J is TRBJ2-7 and V is TRBV29-1; D tentatively reads TRBD1 or TRBD2 (5 bases each). V was pared by 7 bases and J by 2 bases, with 24 bases between. This CDR3 contains 16 residues. Germline values: CDR1 SQVTM, CDR2 ANQGSEA. The CDR3 DNA reads as TGCAGCGCCATGACATCTGGGACCGGCACTCCCTACGAGCAGTACTTC. Protein product: CSAMTSGTGTPYEQYF.

V and J are TRBV29-1 and TRBJ2-7, with 8 bases identical to TRBD2. Germline V gene lookup returns CDR1 SQVTM and CDR2 ANQGSEA. Trimming cost V 6 bases and J 5 bases; bases outside gene matches: 12. The CDR3 has 14 residues. The CDR3 region is CSVGGTSGTNEQYF. CDR3 coding DNA: TGCAGCGTGGGAGGCACTAGCGGAACCAACGAGCAGTACTTC.

With respect to this clonotype: A read error may produce the germline difference seen at one junction end. The chain combines TRBV11-2 with TRBJ1-6; TRBD1 matches 9 bases. Germline values: CDR1 SGHAT, CDR2 FQNNGV. There are 14 residues in the CDR3. For the CDR3, the DNA is TGTTCCAGCAGTCAGACAGGGGGGTATTCGACCCTCCACTTT. It codes for CSSSQTGGYSTLHF.